This TCR beta chain was recovered during a study of blood T cells in healthy people across ages. Study-wide results and limits: Naive CD4+ cells and diversity were both higher in long-lived donors than in aged donors.

The V and J ends lost 1 base and 1 base respectively, with 7 bases between them. This CDR3 contains 14 residues. Per germline, CDR1 SNHLY and CDR2 FYNNEI. Points on this clonotype: The antigen is unknown.

The use of a sample-barcoded 5' primer and a J-beta primer mix characterized a second PCR of roughly 6 to 11 cycles. Every cDNA molecule carried a tag from a template-switch adaptor bearing 12 random nucleotides. TCRdb re-analysed the 5' RACE reads in MiXCR, keeping a single row per CDR3 protein. This table has roughly 560,000 distinct CDR3 sequences, 24% appearing once. This sample also appeared in a second study, on T cells of mothers and their children.

The rearrangement links TRBV2 to TRBJ2-5; D is perhaps TRBD1 (6 bases). The sequencing input was blood. The source of this sequence is a boy aged 5-17 years in good health. The CDR3 bases are TGTGCCAGCAGTGAAGACAGGGTCCAAGAGACCCAGTACTTC. Translated: CASSEDRVQETQYF.